This note documents a single TCR beta chain sequence. The antigen is unknown. Assay used: immunoSEQ multiplex PCR; TCRdb lists only in-frame clones, some missing. Of hundreds of thousands of clones in the sample, roughly 85% are singletons; the top ten hold 5.5% to 7%. The data originate from a study of cytomegalovirus exposure and HLA in healthy donors. Study information: Later, an analysis reported that the roughly 120 validation repertoires had used the same platform as the roughly 650 first-cohort repertoires. Points from the study as a whole: Researchers catalogued 150 or so TCR beta chains as cytomegalovirus-associated. Specificity for CMV antigens was confirmed in vitro for a few of the CMV-associated chains. The tendency of first-cohort TCR clusters to co-occur in the 110 or so validation repertoires emerged from a later analysis.

CDR1 and CDR2 (germline): MNHEY, SVGAGI. The CDR3 contains 12 residues. V was pared by 3 bases and J by 11 bases, with 13 bases between. Sequenced sample: PBMCs. The chain couples TRBV6-5 to TRBJ1-1; TRBD1 is a possible D gene (6 bases). The TCR originated in a woman aged 18-29 years in good health and CMV-seronegative. This chain's CDR3 is CASSYRGRSAFF. The CDR3 DNA reads TGTGCCAGCAGTTATCGGGGGCGGTCGGCTTTCTTT.